This TCR beta chain appears in the sequencing data of a study of siplizumab effects on memory and regulatory T cells. CDR1 MNHEY and CDR2 SVGAGI come from the germline V gene. This CDR3 has 15 amino acids. V shed 6 bases and J shed 2 bases, with 13 bases lying between them. Study-wide points: The alloresponse seemed to draw substantially on naive T cells, which appeared more diverse than memory cells. No naive or memory phenotype could be assigned to roughly 75-95% of proliferating clones. Sequences that were alloreactive and traceable to unstimulated CD4+ memory cells were significantly reduced by siplizumab. Mapping to unstimulated subsets was achieved for only a minor fraction of alloreactive clones.

Worth noting for this clone: Its matching antigen is unknown.

Sequencing was performed with immunoSEQ multiplex PCR; in TCRdb, only in-frame clones are kept and a portion is missing. The profile covers roughly 100,000 clones, with over 85% appearing a single time and around 0.62% taken by the ten largest. The sequence was collected from a human donor in good health. The rearrangement links TRBV6-5 to TRBJ2-2; the D is unclear. Source material: Tregs sorted from blood. CDR3: CASRRLSSNTGELFF. CDR3 sequence (DNA): TGTGCCAGCAGACGCCTTAGCTCCAACACCGGGGAGCTGTTTTTT.